A selection of T cell receptor beta chains follows, all from one sample in a study of blood T cell repertoires in COVID-19. Using immunoSEQ multiplex PCR, the repertoire was profiled, and TCRdb retains in-frame clones only, with some absent. The sample holds roughly 98,000 clones, approximately 92% seen once. The sequenced material came from peripheral blood. The receptors derive from a woman between 55 and 75 years old with active COVID-19. Both conserved end residues are trimmed from each CDR3. Each record gives: V gene, J gene, CDR3 protein.

TRBV18	TRBJ1-1	ASSPSQTVEAF
TRBV6-2/TRBV6-3	TRBJ2-6	ASSYPTGGYSGANVLT
TRBV7-9	TRBJ1-1	ASSPWTGNTEAF
TRBV11-2	TRBJ1-2	ASSQRGSIDGYT
TRBV5-1	TRBJ2-2	ASSLGSNTGELF
TRBV6-6	TRBJ1-4	ASISDGTGGEKLF
TRBV9	TRBJ2-2	ASSVVGANTGELF
TRBV19	TRBJ2-5	ASSRGRYQETQY
TRBV19	TRBJ2-3	ASSSSGGPADTQY
TRBV7-2	TRBJ2-2	ASSQGIGELF
TRBV6-1	TRBJ1-5	ASSERRRTGGPYSNQPQH
TRBV19	TRBJ1-5	ASRTTGLNNQPQH
TRBV28	TRBJ2-6	ASGHLGASGRGSGANVLT
TRBV6-6	TRBJ1-2	ASTSPDRGQSYGYT
TRBV19	TRBJ1-5	ASSITGGGQPQH
TRBV2	TRBJ1-1	ASSGGTSFSGVAF
TRBV7-4	TRBJ1-5	ASSLRDTNQPQH
TRBV7-9	TRBJ1-2	ASSSRLIGYT
TRBV20-1	TRBJ2-1	SASTLAGGSSYNEQF
TRBV7-2	TRBJ1-2	ASSQDRESLGYT
TRBV28	TRBJ1-2	ASSLQGLYGYT
TRBV28	TRBJ1-2	ASSFGGAGDYGYT
TRBV30	TRBJ1-1	ACSGQPHTEAF
TRBV27	TRBJ1-4	ASSFLGASNEKLF
TRBV5-3	TRBJ2-3	ARSPGGLVPQPDTQY
TRBV5-1	TRBJ1-6	ASSSGDRSNSPLH
TRBV28	TRBJ2-3	ASRRTGGSDTQY
TRBV5-4	TRBJ1-3	ASSLGGTSTGNTIY
TRBV11-2	TRBJ2-5	ASTTLDRGYQETQY
TRBV19	TRBJ1-5	ASTGDGNNQPQH